These T cell receptor beta chains were read from a single sample in a study of patients and donors after allogeneic stem cell transplantation. Using its own MiXCR run on the RT-PCR reads, TCRdb lists one record per CDR3 protein. Of approximately 37,000 distinct CDR3 sequences in the sample, roughly 30% were seen once. Sequenced material: blood, either unsorted or a sorted T cell fraction (not recorded which). These receptors came from a human donor who was either an allogeneic HSCT recipient or a stem cell or donor lymphocyte infusion donor (not recorded which). It is not recorded whose cells these are; they may come from a transplant donor. CDR3s leave out the opening cysteine and the closing phenylalanine or tryptophan. Fields, in order: CDR3 length, V gene, J gene, CDR3 protein.

>11|TRBV28|TRBJ1-6
ASRNTVPGPLH
>13|TRBV4-3|TRBJ2-3
ASTTELANTDTQY
>14|TRBV4-1|TRBJ1-3
ASSQPGRNSGNTIY
>12|TRBV25-1|TRBJ1-1
ASSEDRLNTEAF
>14|TRBV6-6|TRBJ2-7
ASSLLTGGVIYEQY
>13|TRBV27|TRBJ2-3
ASNLAGGPPDTQY
>15|TRBV4-2|TRBJ2-2
ASSQDRTGSVTGELF
>12|TRBV7-3|TRBJ2-5
ASKKDLGQETQY
>13|TRBV5-1|TRBJ1-2
ASSLRGQGRYGYT
>10|TRBV6-2/TRBV6-3|TRBJ2-1
ASSLQGIEQF
>12|TRBV7-9|TRBJ2-3
ASSFSGVTDTQY
>14|TRBV15|TRBJ1-2
ATSRKPGDYGYGYT
>11|TRBV4-3|TRBJ2-5
ASRDIPQETQY
>13|TRBV6-5|TRBJ1-4
ASRGRARRSEKLF
>14|TRBV7-2|TRBJ1-3
ASSLTWWGSGNTIY
>14|TRBV7-9|TRBJ2-7
ASSPLGGAGPYEQY
>14|TRBV4-1|TRBJ1-1
ASSRQGHGRNTEAF
>11|TRBV29-1|TRBJ1-2
SVADAVRYGYT
>13|TRBV6-5|TRBJ1-4
ASSYQRGRTEKLF
>10|TRBV20-1|TRBJ2-2
SARHTTGELF
>9|TRBV12-3/TRBV12-4|TRBJ2-4
ASSLGARQY
>14|TRBV6-1|TRBJ1-4
ASTPFRGTANEKLF
>12|TRBV4-1|TRBJ2-7
ASSLAGRSYEQY
>13|TRBV6-5|TRBJ1-1
ASSYGGLVNTEAF
>17|TRBV6-9|TRBJ2-7
ASRDRVTATGPSSYEQY
>11|TRBV6-2/TRBV6-3|TRBJ2-7
ASSSGAGYEQY
>12|TRBV5-1|TRBJ1-2
ASSSLQGKYGYT
>12|TRBV4-3|TRBJ1-1
ASRQGRMNTEAF
>11|TRBV6-2/TRBV6-3|TRBJ1-1
ASSYGRNTEAF
>11|TRBV20-1|TRBJ2-7
SALSDRWGEQY
>11|TRBV4-3|TRBJ1-5
ASSQDPSQPQH
>13|TRBV7-2|TRBJ2-3
ASSSTSGRTDTQY
>12|TRBV6-5|TRBJ1-3
ASSLRDRRNTIY
>12|TRBV20-1|TRBJ2-1
SAIADRAYNEQF
>11|TRBV6-5|TRBJ2-1
ASRPRGYNEQL
>11|TRBV7-8|TRBJ2-1
ASSPLTGPGKF
>12|TRBV9|TRBJ1-2
ASSWGAINYGYT
>12|TRBV10-1|TRBJ2-3
ASSRQGATYTQY
>9|TRBV28|TRBJ2-7
ASGPDYEQY
>13|TRBV10-2|TRBJ1-5
ASSESSVPRQPQH
>11|TRBV20-1|TRBJ1-1
SARGPNRAEAF
>15|TRBV7-6|TRBJ1-2
ASSPLPAQGAYYGYT
>12|TRBV20-1|TRBJ1-3
SATTGPSPNTIY
>12|TRBV12-3/TRBV12-4|TRBJ2-5
ASSWSYVQETQY
>12|TRBV12-3/TRBV12-4|TRBJ1-2
ASSMRQGNYAYT
>13|TRBV28|TRBJ1-2
ASSPSPGAPNGYT
>13|TRBV28|TRBJ2-3
ASSFEGKGTDTQY
>14|TRBV18|TRBJ1-2
ASSYSGGGRSYGYT
>12|TRBV14|TRBJ1-1
ASSQVYVGTEAF
>12|TRBV6-6|TRBJ1-2
ASLEGDSNYGYT
>9|TRBV27|TRBJ2-5
ASDRKKTQY
>12|TRBV7-3|TRBJ2-2
ASSSGPITGELF
>11|TRBV27|TRBJ1-4
ASSVSGNEKLF
>14|TRBV15|TRBJ2-3
ATSRDGLRGTDTQY
>11|TRBV5-1|TRBJ2-5
ASSLGGWETQY
>12|TRBV6-5|TRBJ2-5
ASSYNGRRKTQY
>11|TRBV7-8|TRBJ1-2
ASSSKPLYGYT
>13|TRBV7-6|TRBJ2-1
ASSLRTSGLNEQF